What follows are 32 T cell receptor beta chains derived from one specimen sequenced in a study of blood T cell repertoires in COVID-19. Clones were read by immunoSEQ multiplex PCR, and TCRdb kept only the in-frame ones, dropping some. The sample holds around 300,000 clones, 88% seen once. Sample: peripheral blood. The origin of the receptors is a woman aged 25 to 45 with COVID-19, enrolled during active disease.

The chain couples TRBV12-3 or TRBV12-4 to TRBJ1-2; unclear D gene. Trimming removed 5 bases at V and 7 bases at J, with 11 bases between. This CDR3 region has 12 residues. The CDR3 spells CASSRELLGYTF. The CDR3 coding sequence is TGTGCCAGCAGTCGAGAACTGCTTGGCTACACCTTC.

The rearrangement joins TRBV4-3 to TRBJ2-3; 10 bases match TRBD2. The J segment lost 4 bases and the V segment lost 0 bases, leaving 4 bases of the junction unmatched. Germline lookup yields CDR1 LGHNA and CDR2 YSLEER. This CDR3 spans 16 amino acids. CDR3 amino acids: CASSQDGTSGADTQYF. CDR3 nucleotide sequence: TGCGCCAGCAGCCAAGATGGTACTAGCGGGGCAGATACGCAGTATTTT.

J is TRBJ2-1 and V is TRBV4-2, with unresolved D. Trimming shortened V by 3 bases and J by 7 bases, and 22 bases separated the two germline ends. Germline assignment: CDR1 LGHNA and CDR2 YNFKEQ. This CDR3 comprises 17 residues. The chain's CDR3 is CASSHRAKCVLLNEQFF. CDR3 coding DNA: TGTGCCAGCAGCCACCGAGCCAAGTGTGTACTACTAAATGAGCAGTTCTTC.

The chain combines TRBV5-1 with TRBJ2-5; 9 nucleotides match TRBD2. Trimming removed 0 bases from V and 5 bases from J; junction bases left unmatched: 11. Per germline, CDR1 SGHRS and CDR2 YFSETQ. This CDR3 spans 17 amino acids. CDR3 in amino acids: CASSLAVSGGIGETQYF. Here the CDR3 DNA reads TGCGCCAGCAGCTTGGCCGTTAGCGGGGGTATCGGGGAGACCCAGTACTTC.

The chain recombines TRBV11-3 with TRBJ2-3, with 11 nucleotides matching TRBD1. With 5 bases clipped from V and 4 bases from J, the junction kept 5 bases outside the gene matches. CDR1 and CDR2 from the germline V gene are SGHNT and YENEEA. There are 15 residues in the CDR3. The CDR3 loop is CASSQGQGGADTQYF. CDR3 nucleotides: TGTGCCAGCAGCCAGGGACAGGGGGGGGCAGATACGCAGTATTTT. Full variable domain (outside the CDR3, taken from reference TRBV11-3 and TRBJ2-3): EAGVVQSPRYKIIEKKQPVAFWCNPISGHNTLYWYLQNLGQGPELLIRYENEEAVDDSQLPKDRFSAERLKGVDSTLKIQPAELGDSAVYLCASSQGQGGADTQYFGPGTRLTVL.

The CDR3 loop reads CASSPPGVPGNTIYF. DNA of the CDR3: TGTGCCAGCTCACCACCAGGAGTACCTGGAAACACCATATATTTT. V usage is TRBV18 and J usage is TRBJ1-3; unclear D gene. Between the trimmed V and J ends, which lost 0 bases and 2 bases, there was a span of 8 bases. The CDR3 has 15 residues. CDR1 KGHSH and CDR2 LQKENI come from the germline V gene.

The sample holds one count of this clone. CDR3 sequence (DNA): TGTGCCAGCAGTTACTCGGCGAACGGGGTCGGGGAGCTGTTTTTT. Its translation is CASSYSANGVGELFF. The chain employs TRBV6-5 and TRBJ2-2; weak D call: TRBD2 (5 bases). Trimming took off 0 bases at V and 7 bases at J, with 12 bases between the two ends. CDR1 is MNHEY and CDR2 is SVGAGI in the germline V gene. The CDR3 consists of 15 residues.

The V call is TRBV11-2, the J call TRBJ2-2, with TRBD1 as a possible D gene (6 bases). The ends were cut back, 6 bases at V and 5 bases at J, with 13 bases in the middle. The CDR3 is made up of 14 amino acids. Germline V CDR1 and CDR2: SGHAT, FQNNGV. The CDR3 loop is CASRLIQGTGELFF. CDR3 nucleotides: TGTGCCAGCAGGCTAATACAGGGTACCGGGGAGCTGTTTTTT. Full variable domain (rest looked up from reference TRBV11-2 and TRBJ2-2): EAGVAQSPRYKIIEKRQSVAFWCNPISGHATLYWYQQILGQGPKLLIQFQNNGVVDDSQLPKDRFSAERLKGVDSTLKIQPAKLEDSAVYLCASRLIQGTGELFFGEGSRLTVL.

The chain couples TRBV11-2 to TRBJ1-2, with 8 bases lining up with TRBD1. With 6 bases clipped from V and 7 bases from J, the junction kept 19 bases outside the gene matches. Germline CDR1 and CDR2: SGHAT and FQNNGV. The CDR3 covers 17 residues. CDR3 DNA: TGTGCCAGCAGTTTCACCCCAGGGGGCGCAGCAGGAGGTGGCTACACCTTC. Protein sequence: CASSFTPGGAAGGGYTF.

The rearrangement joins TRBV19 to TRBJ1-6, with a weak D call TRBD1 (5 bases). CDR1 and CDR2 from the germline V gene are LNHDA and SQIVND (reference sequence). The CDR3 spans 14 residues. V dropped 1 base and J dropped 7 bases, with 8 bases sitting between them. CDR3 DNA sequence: TGTGCCAGTAGTATAGGGACACCGAATTCACCCCTCCACTTT. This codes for CASSIGTPNSPLHF. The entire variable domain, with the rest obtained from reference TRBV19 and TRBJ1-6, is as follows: DGGITQSPKYLFRKEGQNVTLSCEQNLNHDAMYWYRQDPGQGLRLIYYSQIVNDFQKGDIAEGYSVSREKKESFPLTVTSAQKNPTAFYLCASSIGTPNSPLHFGNGTRLTVT.

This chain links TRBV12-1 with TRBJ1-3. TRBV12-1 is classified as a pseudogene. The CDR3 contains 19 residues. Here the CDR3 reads CASSFVWGTVRRDGNTIYF. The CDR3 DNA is TGTGCCAGCAGCTTTGTGTGGGGGACTGTCCGGCGTGACGGAAACACCATATATTTT.

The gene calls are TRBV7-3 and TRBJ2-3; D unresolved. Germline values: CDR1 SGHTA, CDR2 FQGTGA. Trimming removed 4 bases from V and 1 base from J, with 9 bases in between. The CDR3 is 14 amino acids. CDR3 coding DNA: TGTGCCAGCAGCTCCGGTCTTGGCACAGATACGCAGTATTTT. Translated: CASSSGLGTDTQYF.

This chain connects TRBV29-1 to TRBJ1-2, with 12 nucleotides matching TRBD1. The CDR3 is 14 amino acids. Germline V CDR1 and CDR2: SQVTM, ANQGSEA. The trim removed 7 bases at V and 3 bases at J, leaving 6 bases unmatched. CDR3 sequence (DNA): TGCAGCGCATCCGGGACAGGGGGCTACTATGGCTACACCTTC. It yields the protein CSASGTGGYYGYTF.

The CDR3 bases are TGTGCCAGCAGTTATGGGACAGGGAGCATTCAGTACTTC. Translation gives CASSYGTGSIQYF. The chain uses TRBV6-5 and TRBJ2-4; 9 positions agree with TRBD1. V lost 3 bases, J lost 9 bases, and 3 bases stayed unmatched. Germline assignment: CDR1 MNHEY and CDR2 SVGAGI. The CDR3 has 13 amino acids.

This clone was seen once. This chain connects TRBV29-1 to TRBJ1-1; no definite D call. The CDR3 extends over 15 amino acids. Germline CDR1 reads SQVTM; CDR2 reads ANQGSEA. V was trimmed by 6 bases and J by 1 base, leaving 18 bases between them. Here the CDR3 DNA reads TGCAGCGTCCTAACTCCCTACCGGGGGAACACTGAAGCTTTCTTT. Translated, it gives CSVLTPYRGNTEAFF.

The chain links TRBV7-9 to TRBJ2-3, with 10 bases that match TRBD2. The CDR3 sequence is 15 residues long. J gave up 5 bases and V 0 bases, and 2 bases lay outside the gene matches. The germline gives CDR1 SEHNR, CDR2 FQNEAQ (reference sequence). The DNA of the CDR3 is TGTGCCAGCAGCTTAGCTAGCGGGGGGATAGATACGCAGTATTTT. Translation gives CASSLASGGIDTQYF. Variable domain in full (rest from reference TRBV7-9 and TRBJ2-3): DTGVSQNPRHKITKRGQNVTFRCDPISEHNRLYWYRQTLGQGPEFLTYFQNEAQLEKSRLLSDRFSAERPKGSFSTLEIQRTEQGDSAMYLCASSLASGGIDTQYFGPGTRLTVL.

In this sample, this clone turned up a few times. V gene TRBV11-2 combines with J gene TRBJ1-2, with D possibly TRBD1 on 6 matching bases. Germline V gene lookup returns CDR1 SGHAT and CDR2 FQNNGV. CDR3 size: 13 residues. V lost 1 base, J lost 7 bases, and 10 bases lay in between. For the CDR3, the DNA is TGTGCCAGCAGCTTAGCACAGGGTATTGGCTACACCTTC. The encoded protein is CASSLAQGIGYTF.

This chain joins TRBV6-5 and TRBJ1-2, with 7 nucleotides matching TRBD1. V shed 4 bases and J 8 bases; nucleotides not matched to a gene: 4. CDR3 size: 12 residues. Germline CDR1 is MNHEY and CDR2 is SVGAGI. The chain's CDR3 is CASSSDRDGYTF. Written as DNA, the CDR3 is TGTGCCAGCAGTTCCGACAGGGACGGCTACACCTTC.

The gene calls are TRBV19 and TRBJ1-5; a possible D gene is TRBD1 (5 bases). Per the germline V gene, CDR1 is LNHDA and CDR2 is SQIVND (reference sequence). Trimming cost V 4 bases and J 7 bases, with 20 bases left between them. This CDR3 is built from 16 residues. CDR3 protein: CASSNREAGFGQPQHF. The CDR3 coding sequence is TGTGCCAGTAGTAACCGAGAGGCAGGGTTTGGGCAGCCCCAGCATTTT.

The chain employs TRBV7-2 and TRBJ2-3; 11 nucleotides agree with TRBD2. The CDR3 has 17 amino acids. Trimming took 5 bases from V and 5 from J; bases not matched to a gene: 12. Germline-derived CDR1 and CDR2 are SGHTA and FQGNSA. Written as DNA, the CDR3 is TGTGCCAGCAGCATCGGGATAGCGGGGGGGCGTCTAGATACGCAGTATTTT. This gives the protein CASSIGIAGGRLDTQYF.

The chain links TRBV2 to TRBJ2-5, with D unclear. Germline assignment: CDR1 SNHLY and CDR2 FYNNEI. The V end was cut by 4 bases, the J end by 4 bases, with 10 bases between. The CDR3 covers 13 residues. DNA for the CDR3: TGTGCCAGCAGTGGGCTAGGCAGAGAGACCCAGTACTTC. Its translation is CASSGLGRETQYF.

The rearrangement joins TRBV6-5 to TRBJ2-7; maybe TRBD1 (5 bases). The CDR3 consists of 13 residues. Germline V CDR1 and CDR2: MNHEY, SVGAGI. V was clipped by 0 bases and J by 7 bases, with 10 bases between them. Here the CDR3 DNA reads TGTGCCAGCAGTTACTCGACCCCAGGGGAGCAGTACGTC. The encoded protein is CASSYSTPGEQYV.

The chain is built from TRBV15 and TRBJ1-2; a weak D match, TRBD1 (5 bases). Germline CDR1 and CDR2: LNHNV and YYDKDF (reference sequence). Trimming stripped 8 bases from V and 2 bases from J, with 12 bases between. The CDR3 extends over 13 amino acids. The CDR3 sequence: CATRPGGNYGYTF. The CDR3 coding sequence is TGTGCCACCCGCCCCGGGGGAAACTATGGCTACACCTTC.

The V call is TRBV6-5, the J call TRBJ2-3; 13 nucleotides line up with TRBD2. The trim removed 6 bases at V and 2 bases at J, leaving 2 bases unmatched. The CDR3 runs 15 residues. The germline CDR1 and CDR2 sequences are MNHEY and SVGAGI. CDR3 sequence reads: CASSGLAGATDTQYF. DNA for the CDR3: TGTGCCAGCAGCGGACTAGCGGGGGCCACAGATACGCAGTATTTT.

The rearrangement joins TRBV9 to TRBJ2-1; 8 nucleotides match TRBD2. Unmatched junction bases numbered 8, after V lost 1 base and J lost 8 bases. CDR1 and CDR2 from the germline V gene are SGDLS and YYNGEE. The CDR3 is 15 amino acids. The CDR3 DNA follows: TGTGCCAGCAGCGTAAGCGGGGGACGAGTTGATGAGCAGTTCTTC. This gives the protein CASSVSGGRVDEQFF.

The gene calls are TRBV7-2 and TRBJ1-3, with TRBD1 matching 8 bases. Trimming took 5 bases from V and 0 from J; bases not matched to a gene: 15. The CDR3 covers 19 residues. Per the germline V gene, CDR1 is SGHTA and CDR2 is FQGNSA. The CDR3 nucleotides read TGTGCCAGCAGCGGTTTGAGGACAGGGAGAGGGGGCTCTGGAAACACCATATATTTT. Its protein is CASSGLRTGRGGSGNTIYF.

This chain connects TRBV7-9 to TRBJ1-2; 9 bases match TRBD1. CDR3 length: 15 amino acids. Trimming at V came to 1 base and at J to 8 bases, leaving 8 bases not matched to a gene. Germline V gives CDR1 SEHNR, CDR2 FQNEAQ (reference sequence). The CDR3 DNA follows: TGTGCCAGCAGCTTAGGGCCGGGACAGGGTAGGGGCTACACCTTC. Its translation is CASSLGPGQGRGYTF.

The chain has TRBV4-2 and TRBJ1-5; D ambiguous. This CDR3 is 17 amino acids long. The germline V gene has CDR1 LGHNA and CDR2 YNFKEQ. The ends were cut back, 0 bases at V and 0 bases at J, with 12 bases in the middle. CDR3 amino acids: CASSQDGGRFSNQPQHF. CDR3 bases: TGTGCCAGCAGCCAAGATGGAGGACGGTTTAGCAATCAGCCCCAGCATTTT.

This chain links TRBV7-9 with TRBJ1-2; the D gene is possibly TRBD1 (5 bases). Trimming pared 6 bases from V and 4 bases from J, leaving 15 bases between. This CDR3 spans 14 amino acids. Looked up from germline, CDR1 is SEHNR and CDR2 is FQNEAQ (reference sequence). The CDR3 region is CASSTPGESYGYTF. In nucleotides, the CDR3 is TGTGCCAGCAGTACACCGGGGGAGAGCTATGGCTACACCTTC.

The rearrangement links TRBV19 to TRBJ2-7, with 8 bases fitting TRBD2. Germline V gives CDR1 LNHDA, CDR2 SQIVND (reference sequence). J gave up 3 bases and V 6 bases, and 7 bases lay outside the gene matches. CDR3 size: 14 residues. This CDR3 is CASSPGLGSYEQYF. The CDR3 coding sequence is TGTGCCAGTAGCCCGGGACTAGGGAGCTACGAGCAGTACTTC.

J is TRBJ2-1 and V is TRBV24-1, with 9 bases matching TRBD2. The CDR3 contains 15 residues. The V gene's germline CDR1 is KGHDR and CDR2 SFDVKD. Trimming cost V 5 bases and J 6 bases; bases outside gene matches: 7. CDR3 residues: CATSVAGARLNEQFF. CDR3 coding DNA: TGTGCCACCAGTGTAGCGGGGGCCCGTCTCAATGAGCAGTTCTTC.

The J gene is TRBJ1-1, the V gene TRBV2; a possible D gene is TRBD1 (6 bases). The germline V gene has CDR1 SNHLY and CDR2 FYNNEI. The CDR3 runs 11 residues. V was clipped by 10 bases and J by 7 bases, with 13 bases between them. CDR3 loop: CATKGQIEAFF. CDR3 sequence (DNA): TGTGCCACCAAAGGACAGATTGAAGCTTTCTTT.